This entry is about one TCR beta chain. This clonotype was found many times. Its antigen specificity is not known. No much larger clone is present one base from it, and per-base qualities are unavailable. TCR beta CDR3 regions were amplified from RNA transcripts. The TCR CDR3 was subjected to a first round of RT-PCR using the HTBI primer set and the Qiagen OneStep RT-PCR kit. The libraries were constructed in a second round of multiplex PCR and then size-selected and purified. Paired-end sequencing of the libraries was performed with 100 bp reads on an Illumina HiSeq2000. The authors processed their data as follows. SOAPnuke was used to process the raw data, throwing out any read that contained adapters or uncalled bases, had a mean Phred below 15, or lacked an exact constant-primer or identifier match. High-quality paired reads were merged using COPE v1.2.5, and each unique nucleotide sequence was defined as a clonotype. MiTCR v1.1 was used to align the clonotypes against IMGT TRBV, TRBD and TRBJ reference segments. Only V-J combinations with frequency above 0.0001, covering about 99% of repertoires, were analysed. A TCS score was defined as the ratio of F50 (clonal expansion) to E x V (chaos), with BLOSUM62-based TCRdist applied between CDR3 peptides within each V-J. Welch's t-statistics and random forest reduced roughly 540 V-J features to 10 to 15, which were used in a naive Bayes classifier (R e1071). The public reads were reanalyzed by TCRdb: fastp trimming at Q25, MiXCR alignment, in-frame beta chains only. Records with the same CDR3 protein are collapsed into one entry carrying the most frequent genes and DNA. TCRdb's processing, not the authors', yielded these V and J calls. Present in this sample are about 160,000 distinct CDR3 sequences, about a tenth of which were seen just once. The ten largest clones add up to around 20% of the sample.

The CDR3, cysteine through phenylalanine, is 17 amino acids long. Just CDR3 DNA is preserved here, 51 bases in frame from base 1. CDR1 and CDR2 were assigned from the germline V gene as KGHSH and LQKENI. Cut back by 2 bases and 6 bases, the V and J ends lie 21 bases apart. The sample belongs to a study of T cells in Graves' hyperthyroidism and ophthalmopathy (dated by TCRdb to the late 2010s). General notes on the study: Peripheral blood samples were taken at initial diagnosis, before any treatment was given. A discovery cohort of about 95 patients, roughly 40 with Graves' ophthalmopathy and 57 with stable Graves' hyperthyroidism, was used to find distinguishing TCR V-J signatures. An independent validation cohort of under 20 hyperthyroidism patients and about 15 patients who later progressed to ophthalmopathy tested prospective prediction of ophthalmopathy. The 100 discovery patients were divided at random into training and test sets in a 7:3 ratio. Thyroid tissue and blood T-cell repertoires from roughly 6 Graves' hyperthyroidism patients were also compared in the study. Following sampling, methimazole starting at 30 mg daily was given to hyperthyroidism patients, and high-dose intravenous methylprednisolone was given to ophthalmopathy patients. According to the paper, TCR Vbeta CDR3 sequencing was carried out on 135 peripheral blood samples, which came from 40 to 45 ophthalmopathy, around 75 hyperthyroidism and some 17 progressor patients.

What the work shows at the level of the full study, not this receptor alone: In validation, the model predicted progression to ophthalmopathy a median of about 6.5 months before onset, with about 67% sensitivity and 72.22% specificity. No statistical method was used to set the sample size in advance, and investigators knew the group allocation. Ophthalmopathy was separated from stable hyperthyroidism by a 13 V-J signature model, with over 85% sensitivity and 81% to 82% specificity obtained in cross-validation and 80%/75% obtained in testing. Blood samples also contained most of the expanded thyroid clonotypes (frequency above 0.001), which suggests that blood repertoires may reflect thyroid immune responses.

Hyperthyroidism patients were newly diagnosed, with disease duration under 2 months, and aged 18 to 65 years. Exclusion was applied to patients with uncontrolled infections, other autoimmune diseases, pregnancy or lactation. Diagnoses relied on clinical symptoms, serum thyroxine and TRAb, thyroid ultrasound and orbital computed tomography. For progressor patients, blood was drawn at the first diagnosis of hyperthyroidism, before any ophthalmopathy symptoms had appeared. PBMCs were separated from under 11 ml of fresh peripheral blood using Ficoll-Paque density gradient centrifugation. Patients classed as progressors first received a Graves' hyperthyroidism diagnosis and then went on to develop ophthalmopathy during follow-up. Total RNA was extracted with Trizol reagent, and quality was checked on an Agilent 2100 Bioanalyzer.

This sequence uses TRBV18 and TRBJ2-3; perhaps TRBD2 is the D gene, with 7 bases matching. This TCR was recovered from a young woman with Graves' hyperthyroidism that later progressed to Graves' ophthalmopathy. The sample taken for sequencing was blood. The DNA reads as follows: TGTGCCAGCTCACCAGCCGGGACTAAGAGGGGGTCGGATACGCAGTATTTT. Protein translation: CASSPAGTKRGSDTQYF.